The 9 T cell receptor beta chains given below trace back to one sample, sequenced in a study of neoadjuvant anti-PD-1 for oral cavity cancer. The time point was: after neoadjuvant nivolumab, at surgical resection. The protocol was immunoSEQ multiplex PCR, while the TCRdb copy is restricted to in-frame clones and leaves out a portion. The table lists 23,000 or so clones, roughly 29% of them singletons. The sample was tumor tissue, taken after nivolumab (anti-PD-1) treatment. Receptor source: a person aged 35-79 years with oral cavity squamous cell carcinoma.

V and J are TRBV6-5 and TRBJ1-1; D is possibly TRBD1 (5 bases). This CDR3 has 14 amino acids. Germline loops: CDR1 MNHEY, CDR2 SVGAGI. Trimming left V 0 bases short and J 11 bases short, with 16 bases between. CDR3 region: CASSYSKQGALAFF. The CDR3 DNA reads TGTGCCAGCAGTTACTCGAAGCAGGGAGCCTTGGCTTTCTTT.

There are a few counts of this clone. This chain links TRBV7-2 with TRBJ2-1; D may be TRBD2 (7 bases). This CDR3 spans 14 amino acids. Germline V gene data show CDR1 as SGHTA and CDR2 as FQGNSA. V was trimmed by 6 bases and J by 6 bases, leaving 15 bases between them. CDR3 sequence: CASRLAGAGNEQFF. For the CDR3, the DNA is TGTGCCAGCAGATTGGCGGGGGCGGGCAATGAGCAGTTCTTC.

This rearrangement joins TRBV25-1 to TRBJ1-1, with D unresolved. Between the trimmed V and J ends, which lost 0 bases and 6 bases, there was a span of 11 bases. There are 14 residues in the CDR3. Per the germline V gene, CDR1 is MGHDK and CDR2 is SYGVNS. The CDR3 nucleotides are TGTGCCAGCAGTGAATATAATGGGAGGCCTGAAGCTTTCTTT. The encoded protein is CASSEYNGRPEAFF.

The chain couples TRBV30 to TRBJ2-3; 7 bases are a match to TRBD1. The CDR3 has 16 amino acids. With V trimmed by 0 bases and J by 2 bases, 8 bases remained unmatched. Germline loops: CDR1 GTSNPN, CDR2 SVGIG (reference sequence). In DNA form, the CDR3 reads TGTGCCTGGAGTGTCTGGGGCAGGGGGTTCACAGATACGCAGTATTTT. Its translation is CAWSVWGRGFTDTQYF.

This chain links TRBV30 with TRBJ1-2; the match to TRBD1 covers 8 bases. V lost 4 bases to trimming and J lost 1 base; unmatched junction nucleotides: 8. The CDR3 is 15 amino acids. Germline CDR1 reads GTSNPN; CDR2 reads SVGIG (reference sequence). The CDR3 nucleotides read TGTGCCTGGAACTCCCACGACAGGGGTAACTATGGCTACACCTTC. Encoded protein: CAWNSHDRGNYGYTF.

The chain recombines TRBV15 with TRBJ2-5, with D perhaps matching TRBD1 or TRBD2 (5 bases each). CDR1 is LNHNV, CDR2 YYDKDF, per germline (reference sequence). CDR3 length equals 15 residues. The V gene lost 1 base and the J gene lost 5 bases, with 14 bases spanning the gap. The CDR3 protein is CATSRVPGTSETQYF. The CDR3 DNA reads TGTGCCACCAGCAGAGTCCCCGGGACCTCGGAGACCCAGTACTTC.

In this sample, this clone turned up a few times. The rearrangement joins TRBV6-5 to TRBJ1-5; D call uncertain. CDR1 and CDR2 from the germline V gene are MNHEY and SVGAGI. CDR3 size: 14 residues. Trimming took 0 bases from V and 6 from J, leaving 9 bases between them. CDR3 DNA: TGTGCCAGCAGTTACTCGAGGGTTGGTCAGCCCCAGCATTTT. Encoded protein: CASSYSRVGQPQHF.

V and J are TRBV20-1 and TRBJ2-1, with a tentative D call TRBD1 (6 bases). The CDR3 consists of 11 residues. The V end lost 6 bases, the J end lost 12 bases, and 15 bases lay between the germline ends. Germline CDR1 DFQATT, CDR2 SNEGSKA (reference sequence). DNA of the CDR3: TGCAGTGCCAGAACAGGGTCGGGGCAGTTCTTC. The encoded protein is CSARTGSGQFF.

This clone was counted only a few times. The V and J genes are TRBV7-9 and TRBJ2-3; D uncertain. Between the trimmed V and J ends, which lost 5 bases and 5 bases, there was a span of 11 bases. The V gene's germline CDR1 is SEHNR and CDR2 FQNEAQ (reference sequence). The CDR3 is 13 residues long. The CDR3 loop reads CASSPAPVDTQYF. The CDR3 coding sequence is TGTGCCAGCAGCCCTGCCCCTGTAGATACGCAGTATTTT.